This T cell receptor beta chain was recorded in a study of shared clonotypes between healthy human individuals. Study information: Aged between 18 and 49, the donors were a couple of women and a few men.

The repertoire was sequenced with immunoSEQ multiplex PCR; TCRdb's copy has only in-frame clones and lacks some. The table lists 550,000 to 600,000 clones, 98% of them singletons. CD45RO-negative, CCR7-positively selected cells formed the naive CD8 fraction, excluding terminally differentiated effector memory CD45RA+ cells. Only Caucasian adults living in Nashville, Tennessee served as donors. J lost 6 bases, V lost 0 bases, and 5 bases had no gene match. The germline V gene has CDR1 SGDLS and CDR2 YYNGEE. The length of the CDR3 is 15 residues. This TCR came from a man aged 25-45 years in good health. Material for sequencing was naive CD8+ T cells sorted from blood. The rearrangement uses TRBV9 and TRBJ2-1; 8 bases are a match to TRBD2. CDR3 in amino acids: CASSVGGLGPNEQFF. CDR3 sequence (DNA): TGTGCCAGCAGCGTAGGGGGACTAGGGCCCAATGAGCAGTTCTTC.